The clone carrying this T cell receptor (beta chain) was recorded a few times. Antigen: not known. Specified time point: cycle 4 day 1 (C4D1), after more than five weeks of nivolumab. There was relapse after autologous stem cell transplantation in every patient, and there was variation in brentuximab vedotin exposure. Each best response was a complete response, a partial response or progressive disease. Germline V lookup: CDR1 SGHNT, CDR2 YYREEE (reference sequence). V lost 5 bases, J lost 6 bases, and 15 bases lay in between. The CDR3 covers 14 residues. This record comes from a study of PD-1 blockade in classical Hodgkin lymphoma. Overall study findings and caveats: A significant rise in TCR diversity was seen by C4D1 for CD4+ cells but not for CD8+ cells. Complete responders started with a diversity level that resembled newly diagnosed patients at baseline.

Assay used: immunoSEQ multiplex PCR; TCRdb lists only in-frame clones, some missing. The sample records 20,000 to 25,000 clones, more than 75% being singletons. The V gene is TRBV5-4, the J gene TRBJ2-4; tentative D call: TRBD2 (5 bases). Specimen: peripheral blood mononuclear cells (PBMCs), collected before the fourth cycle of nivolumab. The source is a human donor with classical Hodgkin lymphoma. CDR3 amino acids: CASSTLGRGNIQYF. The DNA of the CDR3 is TGTGCCAGCAGTACCCTCGGACGGGGAAACATTCAGTACTTC.